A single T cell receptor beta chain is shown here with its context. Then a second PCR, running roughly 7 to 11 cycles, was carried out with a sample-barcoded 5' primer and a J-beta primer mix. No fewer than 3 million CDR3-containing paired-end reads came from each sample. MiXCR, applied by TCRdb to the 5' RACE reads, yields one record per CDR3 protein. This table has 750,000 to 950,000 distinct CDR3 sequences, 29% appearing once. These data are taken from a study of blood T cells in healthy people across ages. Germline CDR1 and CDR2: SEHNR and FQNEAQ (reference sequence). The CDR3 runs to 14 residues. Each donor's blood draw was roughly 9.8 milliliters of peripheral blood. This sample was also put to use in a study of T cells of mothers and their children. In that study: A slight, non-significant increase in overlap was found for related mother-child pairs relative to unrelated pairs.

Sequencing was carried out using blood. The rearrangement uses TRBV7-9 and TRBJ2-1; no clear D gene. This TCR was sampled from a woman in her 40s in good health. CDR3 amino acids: CTTLSSGSYNEQFF. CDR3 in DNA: TGTACCACCCTTTCGTCTGGCTCCTACAATGAGCAGTTCTTC.